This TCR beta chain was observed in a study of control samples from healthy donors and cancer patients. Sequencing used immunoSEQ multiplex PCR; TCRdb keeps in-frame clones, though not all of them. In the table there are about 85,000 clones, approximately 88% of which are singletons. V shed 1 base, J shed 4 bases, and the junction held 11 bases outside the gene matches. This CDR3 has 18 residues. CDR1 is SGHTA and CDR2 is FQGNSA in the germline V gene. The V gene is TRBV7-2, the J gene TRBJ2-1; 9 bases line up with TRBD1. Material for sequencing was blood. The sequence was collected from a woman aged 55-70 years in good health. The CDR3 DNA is TGTGCCAGCAGCTTAGGAGTGTGGACAGGGGCTGGGTACAATGAGCAGTTCTTC. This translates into CASSLGVWTGAGYNEQFF.